Listed below are T cell receptor beta chains from one sample, sequenced in a study of T cell responses to AZD1222 COVID-19 vaccine. Clones were read by immunoSEQ multiplex PCR, and TCRdb kept only the in-frame ones, dropping some. The sample lists 130,000 to 150,000 clones, approximately 89% occurring once. The input for sequencing was peripheral blood, taken on day 0 of AZD1222 vaccination. These receptors came from an adult in good health. The CDR3 runs from the conserved cysteine through the conserved F or W. Each record gives: J gene, D gene, V gene, clone size, CDR3 protein, CDR3 DNA. The D gene is left open where the match is weak. Clone size, where shown, is once, few, many, or a class for clones that have expanded.

TRBJ1-5 NA TRBV7-2 NA CASSGIQPGPQHF TGTGCCAGCAGTGGAATCCAACCCGGGCCCCAGCATTTT
TRBJ1-5 NA TRBV28 NA CASSPQTASGNQPQHF TGTGCCAGCAGTCCCCAGACAGCCTCCGGGAATCAGCCCCAGCATTTT
TRBJ2-1 TRBD1 TRBV5-8 NA CASSAGTGYTNEQFF TGTGCCAGCAGCGCCGGGACAGGGTATACAAATGAGCAGTTCTTC
TRBJ2-1 NA TRBV7-3 NA CASSPAVGEQFF TGTGCCAGCAGCCCCGCGGTTGGTGAGCAGTTCTTC
TRBJ2-7 TRBD2 TRBV7-9 NA CASSLRIRAGQKVIYEQYF TGTGCCAGCAGCTTACGGATTAGAGCGGGGCAGAAAGTAATCTACGAGCAGTACTTC
TRBJ1-4 TRBD1 TRBV27 NA CASSLTQGTAPFF TGTGCCAGCAGTTTAACTCAAGGGACAGCACCTTTTTTT
TRBJ1-3 NA TRBV27 NA CASMSTSSGNTIYF TGTGCCAGCATGTCGACGAGCTCTGGAAACACCATATATTTT
TRBJ2-5 TRBD1 TRBV28 NA CASSPPGQGRTQYF TGTGCCAGCAGCCCCCCAGGACAGGGCAGGACCCAGTACTTC
TRBJ1-1 NA TRBV5-4 NA CASSLPRDTEAFF TGTGCCAGCAGCCTCCCCAGGGACACTGAAGCTTTCTTT
TRBJ1-2 NA TRBV3-1/TRBV3-2 NA CASSQDRGTYGYTF TGTGCCAGCAGCCAAGATCGAGGGACGTATGGCTACACCTTC
TRBJ2-4 NA TRBV19 NA CASSMGLEDIQYF TGTGCCAGTAGTATGGGTCTAGAGGACATTCAGTACTTC
TRBJ2-2 NA TRBV11-2 NA CASRGRRGSGELFF TGTGCCAGCCGCGGCCGGAGGGGGAGCGGGGAGCTGTTTTTT
TRBJ2-1 TRBD2 TRBV7-3 NA CASSPVATSGPYNEQFF TGTGCCAGCAGCCCAGTGGCTACTAGCGGGCCTTACAATGAGCAGTTCTTC
TRBJ1-1 NA TRBV5-6 NA CASSLRGAYMNTEAFF TGTGCCAGCAGCTTGAGGGGGGCATACATGAACACTGAAGCTTTCTTT
TRBJ2-4 NA TRBV2 NA CASTREHVQNIQYF TGTGCCAGCACGCGTGAACACGTGCAAAACATTCAGTACTTC
TRBJ2-3 TRBD1 TRBV5-1 NA CASSTWDRSTDTQYF TGCGCCAGCAGCACCTGGGACAGGAGCACAGATACGCAGTATTTT
TRBJ2-7 NA TRBV11-2 NA CASSLAIGVSGYEQYF TGTGCCAGCAGCTTGGCCATTGGCGTTAGCGGTTACGAGCAGTACTTC
TRBJ2-2 NA TRBV2 NA CASSATGELFF TGTGCCAGCAGTGCCACCGGGGAGCTGTTTTTT
TRBJ2-2 NA TRBV7-3 once CASSPGGRNTGELFF TGTGCCAGCAGCCCCGGGGGGCGGAACACCGGGGAGCTGTTTTTT
TRBJ2-3 NA TRBV5-4 once CASSLKGADTQYF TGTGCCAGCAGCTTAAAGGGGGCAGATACGCAGTATTTT
TRBJ1-1 NA TRBV15 once CATSRVEGNTEAFF TGTGCCACCAGCAGAGTTGAGGGAAACACTGAAGCTTTCTTT
TRBJ1-2 TRBD1 TRBV10-3 NA CAISERRGQVSYGYTF TGTGCCATCAGTGAGCGTCGCGGACAGGTCTCCTATGGCTACACCTTC
TRBJ1-2 TRBD1 TRBV28 NA CASSTGGQSYGYTF TGTGCCAGCAGCACAGGGGGACAAAGCTATGGCTACACCTTC
TRBJ1-1 NA TRBV7-9 NA CASSLAGGKNTEAFF TGTGCCAGCAGCTTAGCGGGGGGGAAGAACACTGAAGCTTTCTTT
TRBJ2-1 NA TRBV5-6 NA CASEGQFEQFF TGTGCCAGCGAGGGACAATTTGAGCAGTTCTTC
TRBJ1-1 TRBD1 TRBV28 NA CASSLTPGTGGMIEAFF TGTGCCAGCAGTTTAACTCCCGGGACAGGGGGCATGATTGAGGCTTTCTTT
TRBJ2-2 NA TRBV7-3 NA CASSNTGGGELFF TGTGCCAGCAGCAACACAGGAGGCGGGGAGCTGTTTTTT
TRBJ1-2 NA TRBV5-1 NA CASSHPQVYGYTF TGCGCCAGCAGCCATCCACAGGTTTATGGCTACACCTTC
TRBJ1-5 NA TRBV27 NA CASSFKRPGFNQPQHF TGTGCCAGCAGTTTTAAGAGACCAGGGTTCAATCAGCCCCAGCATTTT